This TCR beta chain was retrieved from a study of blood T cell repertoires in COVID-19. At the level of the study: Samples of COVID-19 (acute and convalescent) were obtained from the United States, Italy and Spain. Nucleic acid was either cDNA or gDNA, and it came from T cells, B-cell-depleted T cells, or PBMCs.

Per the original methods: Amplification of reference gene primers was used by the study to estimate nucleated cell counts. Sequencing was performed with immunoSEQ multiplex PCR; in TCRdb, only in-frame clones are kept and a portion is missing. The V and J calls and clone size come from that table; D and trimming were worked out from the DNA. The sample holds 45,000 to 65,000 clones, roughly 90% seen once. The sequenced material came from peripheral blood. The sequence came from a human donor in a cohort sampled during active COVID-19.

The CDR3: CASSLVGGARAYEQYV. Written as DNA, the CDR3 is TGTGCCAGCAGCCTAGTCGGGGGGGCAAGGGCCTACGAGCAGTACGTC. The V gene is TRBV7-2, the J gene TRBJ2-7; 8 nucleotides agree with TRBD2. The trim removed 5 bases at V and 2 bases at J, leaving 11 bases unmatched. Germline CDR1 SGHTA, CDR2 FQGNSA. The CDR3 runs 16 residues.